The entry that follows covers one T cell receptor (beta chain) sequence. The data originate from a study of T cell changes during pregnancy in multiple sclerosis. Data came from immunoSEQ multiplex PCR; TCRdb stores just in-frame clones and leaves some out. The sample comprises approximately 89,000 clones, 85% to 95% of which are singletons, and more than 2% rests with the top ten. The sample was peripheral blood, taken in the third trimester of pregnancy. The receptor's source is a female donor with multiple sclerosis, enrolled in a pregnancy study.

The DNA for the CDR3 is TGTGCCAGCAGTTTCTCACCCGGGACAGGGATTCGGGGTGAAAAACTGTTTTTT. Protein sequence: CASSFSPGTGIRGEKLFF. V gene TRBV25-1 combines with J gene TRBJ1-4, with TRBD1 matching over 9 bases. The V and J ends lost 5 bases and 7 bases, in that order; junction bases with no gene match: 17. The V gene's germline CDR1 is MGHDK and CDR2 SYGVNS. The CDR3 totals 18 residues.